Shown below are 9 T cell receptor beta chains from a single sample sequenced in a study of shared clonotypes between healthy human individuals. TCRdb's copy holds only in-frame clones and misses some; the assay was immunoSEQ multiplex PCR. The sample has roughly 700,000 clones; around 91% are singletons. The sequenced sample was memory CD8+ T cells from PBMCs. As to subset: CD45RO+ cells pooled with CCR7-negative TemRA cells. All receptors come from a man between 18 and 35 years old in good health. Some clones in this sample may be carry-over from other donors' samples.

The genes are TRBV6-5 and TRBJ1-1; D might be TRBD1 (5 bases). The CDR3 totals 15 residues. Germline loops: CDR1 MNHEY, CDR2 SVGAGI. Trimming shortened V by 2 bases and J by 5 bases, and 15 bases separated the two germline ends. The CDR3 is CASSYARAGGTEAFF. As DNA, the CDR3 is TGTGCCAGCAGTTACGCCAGGGCTGGTGGGACTGAAGCTTTCTTT.

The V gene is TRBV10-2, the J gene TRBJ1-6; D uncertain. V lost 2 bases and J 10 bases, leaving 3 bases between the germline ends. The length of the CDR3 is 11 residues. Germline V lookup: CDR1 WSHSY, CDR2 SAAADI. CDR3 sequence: CASSEGSPLHF. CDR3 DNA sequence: TGCGCCAGCAGTGAGGGCTCACCCCTCCACTTT.

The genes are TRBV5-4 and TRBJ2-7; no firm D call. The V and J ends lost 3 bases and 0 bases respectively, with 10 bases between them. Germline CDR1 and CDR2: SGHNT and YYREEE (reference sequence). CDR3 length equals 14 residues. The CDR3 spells CASSYSVGSYEQYF. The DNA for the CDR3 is TGTGCCAGCAGCTACAGTGTGGGCTCCTACGAGCAGTACTTC.

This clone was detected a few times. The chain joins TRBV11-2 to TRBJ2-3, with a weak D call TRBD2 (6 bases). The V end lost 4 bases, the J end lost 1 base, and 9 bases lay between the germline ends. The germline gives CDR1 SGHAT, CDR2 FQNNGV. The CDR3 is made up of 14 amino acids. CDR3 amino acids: CASSSGLRTDTQYF. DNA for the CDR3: TGTGCCAGCAGCTCTGGACTACGCACAGATACGCAGTATTTT.

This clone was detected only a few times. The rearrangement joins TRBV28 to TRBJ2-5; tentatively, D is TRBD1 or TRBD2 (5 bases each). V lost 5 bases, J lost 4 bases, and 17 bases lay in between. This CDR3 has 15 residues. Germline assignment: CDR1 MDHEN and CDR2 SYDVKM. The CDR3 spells CASSPMRGSGETQYF. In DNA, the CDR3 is TGTGCCAGCAGTCCCATGAGGGGTAGTGGAGAGACCCAGTACTTC.

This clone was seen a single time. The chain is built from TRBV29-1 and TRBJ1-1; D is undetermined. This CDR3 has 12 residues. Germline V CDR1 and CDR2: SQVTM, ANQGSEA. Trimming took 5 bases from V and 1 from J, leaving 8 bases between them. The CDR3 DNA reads TGCAGCGTTAAAACGGGGAACACTGAAGCTTTCTTT. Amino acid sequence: CSVKTGNTEAFF.

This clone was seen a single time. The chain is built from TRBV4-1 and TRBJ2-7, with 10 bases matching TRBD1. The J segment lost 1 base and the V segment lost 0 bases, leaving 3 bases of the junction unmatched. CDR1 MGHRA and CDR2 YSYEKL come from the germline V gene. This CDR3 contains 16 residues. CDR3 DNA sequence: TGCGCCAGCAGCCAAGATTGGGACAGGGGTTCCTACGAGCAGTACTTC. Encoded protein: CASSQDWDRGSYEQYF.

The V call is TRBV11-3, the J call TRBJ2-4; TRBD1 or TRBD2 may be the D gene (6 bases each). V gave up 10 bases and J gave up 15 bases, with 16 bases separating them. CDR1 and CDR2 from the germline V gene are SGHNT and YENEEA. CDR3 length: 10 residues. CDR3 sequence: CAIVRGQGYF. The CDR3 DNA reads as TGTGCCATAGTTCGGGGGCAGGGGTACTTC.

CDR3 nucleotide sequence: TGTGCCAGCAGCGCAGGGGCCCAGGTCTATGGTGGCTACACCTTC. This sequence encodes CASSAGAQVYGGYTF. The chain has TRBV7-6 and TRBJ1-2; D is possibly TRBD1 (6 bases). This CDR3 is built from 15 residues. The ends were cut back, 5 bases at V and 7 bases at J, with 20 bases in the middle. Germline loops: CDR1 SGHVS, CDR2 FNYEAQ. The variable domain in full, with the rest retrieved from reference TRBV7-6 and TRBJ1-2, is GAGVSQSPRYKVTKRGQDVALRCDPISGHVSLYWYRQALGQGPEFLTYFNYEAQQDKSGLPNDRFSAERPEGSISTLTIQRTEQRDSAMYRCASSAGAQVYGGYTFGSGTRLTVV.